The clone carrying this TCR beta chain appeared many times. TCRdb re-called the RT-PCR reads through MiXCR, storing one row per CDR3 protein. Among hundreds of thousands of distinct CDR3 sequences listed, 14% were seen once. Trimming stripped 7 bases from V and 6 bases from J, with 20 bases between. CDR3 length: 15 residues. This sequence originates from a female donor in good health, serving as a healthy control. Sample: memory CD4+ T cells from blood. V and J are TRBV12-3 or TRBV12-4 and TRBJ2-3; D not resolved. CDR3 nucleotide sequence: TGTGCCAGCACTTACTCAGAGAGACCCGCGGATACGCAGTATTTT. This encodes CASTYSERPADTQYF.